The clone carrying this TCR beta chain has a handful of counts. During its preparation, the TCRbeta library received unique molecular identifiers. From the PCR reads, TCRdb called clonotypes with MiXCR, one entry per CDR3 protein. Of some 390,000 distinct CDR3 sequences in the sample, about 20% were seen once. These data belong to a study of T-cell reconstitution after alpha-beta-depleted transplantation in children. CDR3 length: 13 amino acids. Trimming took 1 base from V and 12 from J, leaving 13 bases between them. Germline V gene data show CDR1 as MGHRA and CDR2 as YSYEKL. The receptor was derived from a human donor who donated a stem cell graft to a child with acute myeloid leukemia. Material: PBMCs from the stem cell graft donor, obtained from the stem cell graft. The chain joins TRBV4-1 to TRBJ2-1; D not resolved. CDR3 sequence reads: CASSQVNAEVQFF. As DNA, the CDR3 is TGCGCCAGCAGCCAAGTTAACGCGGAAGTGCAGTTCTTC.